A selection of T cell receptor beta chains follows, all from one sample in a study of cytomegalovirus exposure and HLA in healthy donors. The repertoire was sequenced with immunoSEQ multiplex PCR; TCRdb's copy has only in-frame clones and lacks some. The sample comprises about 120,000 clones, 80% of which are singletons, and roughly 2.9% rests with the top ten. The sequenced sample consisted of PBMCs. All receptors derive from a woman aged 55-75 years in good health and CMV-seropositive. The CDR3 runs from the conserved cysteine through the conserved F or W. The order of the fields is D gene, clone size, V gene, J gene, CDR3 protein, CDR3 DNA. The D gene is left open where the match is weak. Size tells how often a clone was seen (once, few, many) or the class of an expanded clone, and some rows leave it out.

D gene: TRBD2; clone size: once; V gene: TRBV7-2; J gene: TRBJ2-2; CDR3 protein: CASSSRTSGRGPGELFF; CDR3 DNA: TGTGCCAGCAGCTCCCGGACTAGCGGGAGGGGGCCCGGGGAGCTGTTTTTT
D gene: TRBD1; clone size: NA; V gene: TRBV23-1; J gene: TRBJ1-4; CDR3 protein: CASSRDSATNEKLFF; CDR3 DNA: TGCGCCAGCAGTCGGGACAGTGCAACTAATGAAAAACTGTTTTTT
D gene: NA; clone size: NA; V gene: TRBV5-4; J gene: TRBJ1-1; CDR3 protein: CASSRGGGDTEAFF; CDR3 DNA: TGTGCCAGCAGCCGAGGGGGGGGAGACACTGAAGCTTTCTTT
D gene: NA; clone size: NA; V gene: TRBV5-4; J gene: TRBJ1-2; CDR3 protein: CASSPPEGERYGYTF; CDR3 DNA: TGTGCCAGCAGTCCCCCTGAGGGGGAGCGTTATGGCTACACCTTC
D gene: TRBD2; clone size: once; V gene: TRBV29-1; J gene: TRBJ2-3; CDR3 protein: CSVDESGLGPDTQYF; CDR3 DNA: TGCAGCGTAGATGAGTCGGGACTAGGGCCAGATACGCAGTATTTT
D gene: NA; clone size: NA; V gene: TRBV18; J gene: TRBJ2-5; CDR3 protein: CASSPAGGSETQYF; CDR3 DNA: TGTGCCAGCTCACCAGCCGGAGGCTCGGAGACCCAGTACTTC
D gene: TRBD2; clone size: NA; V gene: TRBV29-1; J gene: TRBJ2-2; CDR3 protein: CSVIPGLASSGELFF; CDR3 DNA: TGCAGCGTTATACCGGGACTAGCGTCATCCGGGGAGCTGTTTTTT
D gene: TRBD2; clone size: NA; V gene: TRBV10-3; J gene: TRBJ2-5; CDR3 protein: CAISSGKGRDQETQYF; CDR3 DNA: TGTGCCATCAGCTCTGGGAAGGGGAGGGATCAAGAGACCCAGTACTTC
D gene: NA; clone size: NA; V gene: TRBV2; J gene: TRBJ1-5; CDR3 protein: CATTWTARQPQHF; CDR3 DNA: TGTGCCACCACCTGGACAGCCCGACAGCCCCAGCATTTT
D gene: NA; clone size: NA; V gene: TRBV9; J gene: TRBJ2-7; CDR3 protein: CASSVGASLSSYEQYF; CDR3 DNA: TGTGCCAGCAGCGTAGGCGCTAGCCTTAGCTCCTACGAGCAGTACTTC
D gene: NA; clone size: NA; V gene: TRBV6-1; J gene: TRBJ1-5; CDR3 protein: CASRKPGHSNQPQHF; CDR3 DNA: TGTGCCTCTAGAAAGCCGGGACACAGCAATCAGCCCCAGCATTTT
D gene: NA; clone size: NA; V gene: TRBV28; J gene: TRBJ1-3; CDR3 protein: CASSLFRRGGNTIYF; CDR3 DNA: TGTGCCAGCAGTTTGTTTCGCAGGGGTGGAAACACCATATATTTT
D gene: NA; clone size: few; V gene: TRBV5-1; J gene: TRBJ1-1; CDR3 protein: CASSFLDTEAFF; CDR3 DNA: TGCGCCAGCAGCTTTCTTGACACTGAAGCTTTCTTT
D gene: NA; clone size: NA; V gene: TRBV5-8; J gene: TRBJ2-7; CDR3 protein: CASSRTASYEQYF; CDR3 DNA: TGTGCCAGCAGCCGTACAGCCTCCTACGAGCAGTACTTC
D gene: NA; clone size: few; V gene: TRBV11-2; J gene: TRBJ2-7; CDR3 protein: CASSLSLAGLSGEQYF; CDR3 DNA: TGTGCCAGCAGCTTAAGTTTGGCAGGACTTAGTGGCGAGCAGTACTTC
D gene: NA; clone size: few; V gene: TRBV16; J gene: TRBJ2-1; CDR3 protein: CASSPSGYEQFF; CDR3 DNA: TGTGCCAGCAGCCCATCCGGGTATGAGCAGTTCTTC
D gene: NA; clone size: NA; V gene: TRBV12-5; J gene: TRBJ1-5; CDR3 protein: CASGLVDDMSPQGLQHF; CDR3 DNA: TGTGCTAGTGGTTTGGTAGATGACATGTCGCCTCAGGGGCTCCAGCATTTT
D gene: TRBD2; clone size: NA; V gene: TRBV13; J gene: TRBJ2-7; CDR3 protein: CASSLTSGINYEQCF; CDR3 DNA: TGTGCCAGCAGCCTAACTAGCGGGATAAACTACGAGCAGTGCTTC
D gene: TRBD1; clone size: NA; V gene: TRBV28; J gene: TRBJ2-5; CDR3 protein: CASRSGQEETQYF; CDR3 DNA: TGTGCCAGCAGGTCGGGACAGGAAGAGACCCAGTACTTC
D gene: TRBD2; clone size: NA; V gene: TRBV27; J gene: TRBJ2-7; CDR3 protein: CASRTGTSVIHEQYF; CDR3 DNA: TGTGCCAGCAGGACCGGGACTAGCGTAATCCACGAGCAGTACTTC
D gene: TRBD2; clone size: NA; V gene: TRBV7-9; J gene: TRBJ2-1; CDR3 protein: CSSSYASGRTNEQFF; CDR3 DNA: TGTTCCAGCAGCTACGCAAGCGGGAGAACCAATGAGCAGTTCTTC
D gene: NA; clone size: NA; V gene: TRBV5-1; J gene: TRBJ2-5; CDR3 protein: CASSRDIPQETQYF; CDR3 DNA: TGCGCCAGCAGCAGGGACATCCCCCAAGAGACCCAGTACTTC
D gene: NA; clone size: few; V gene: TRBV28; J gene: TRBJ1-1; CDR3 protein: CASNTGYTEAFF; CDR3 DNA: TGTGCCAGCAACACAGGGTACACTGAAGCTTTCTTT
D gene: TRBD1; clone size: NA; V gene: TRBV27; J gene: TRBJ2-7; CDR3 protein: CASRRTGTGNHEQYF; CDR3 DNA: TGTGCCAGCAGAAGGACCGGGACAGGGAACCACGAGCAGTACTTC
D gene: NA; clone size: once; V gene: TRBV6-5; J gene: TRBJ2-7; CDR3 protein: CASSSGTYVYEQYF; CDR3 DNA: TGTGCCAGCAGCTCCGGGACATACGTCTACGAGCAGTACTTC
D gene: NA; clone size: NA; V gene: TRBV4-2; J gene: TRBJ2-2; CDR3 protein: CASSQDYGAPGELFF; CDR3 DNA: TGTGCCAGCAGCCAAGATTATGGGGCCCCCGGGGAGCTGTTTTTT